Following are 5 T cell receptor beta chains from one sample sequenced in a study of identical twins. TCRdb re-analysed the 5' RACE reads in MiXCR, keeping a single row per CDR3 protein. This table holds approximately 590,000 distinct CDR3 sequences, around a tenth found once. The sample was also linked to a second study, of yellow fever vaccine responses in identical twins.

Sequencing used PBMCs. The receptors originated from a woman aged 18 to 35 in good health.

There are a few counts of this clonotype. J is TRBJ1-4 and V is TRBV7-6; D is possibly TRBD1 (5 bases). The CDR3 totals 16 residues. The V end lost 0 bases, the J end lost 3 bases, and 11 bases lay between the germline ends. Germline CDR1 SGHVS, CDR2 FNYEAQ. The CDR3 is CASSLALRGANEKLFF. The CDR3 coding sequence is TGTGCCAGCAGCTTAGCGCTGAGGGGCGCTAATGAAAAACTGTTTTTT. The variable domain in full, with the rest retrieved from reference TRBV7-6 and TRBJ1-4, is GAGVSQSPRYKVTKRGQDVALRCDPISGHVSLYWYRQALGQGPEFLTYFNYEAQQDKSGLPNDRFSAERPEGSISTLTIQRTEQRDSAMYRCASSLALRGANEKLFFGSGTQLSVL.

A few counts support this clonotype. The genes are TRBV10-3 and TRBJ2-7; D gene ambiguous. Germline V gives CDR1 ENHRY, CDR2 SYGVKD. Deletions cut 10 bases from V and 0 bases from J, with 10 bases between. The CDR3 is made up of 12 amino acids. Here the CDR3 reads CATRNSSYEQYF. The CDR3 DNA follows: TGTGCCACGCGGAACAGCTCCTACGAGCAGTACTTC.

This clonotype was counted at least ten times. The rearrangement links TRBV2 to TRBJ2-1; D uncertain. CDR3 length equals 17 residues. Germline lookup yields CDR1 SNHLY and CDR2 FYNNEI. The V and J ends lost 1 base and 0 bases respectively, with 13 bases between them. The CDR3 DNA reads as TGTGCCAGCAGTGAAGGACGGGCGCTTCACTCCTACAATGAGCAGTTCTTC. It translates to CASSEGRALHSYNEQFF.

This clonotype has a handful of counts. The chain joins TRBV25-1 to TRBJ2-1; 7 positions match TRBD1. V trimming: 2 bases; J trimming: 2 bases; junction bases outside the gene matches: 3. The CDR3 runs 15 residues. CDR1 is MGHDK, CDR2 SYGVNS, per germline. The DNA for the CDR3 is TGTGCCAGCAGTGAAAGTAGGGGGCCCTACAATGAGCAGTTCTTC. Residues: CASSESRGPYNEQFF.

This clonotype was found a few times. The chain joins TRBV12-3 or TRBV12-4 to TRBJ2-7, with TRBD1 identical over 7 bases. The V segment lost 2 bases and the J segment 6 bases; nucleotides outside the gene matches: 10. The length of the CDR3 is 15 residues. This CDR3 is CASSLRTGAKVEQYF. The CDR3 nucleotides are TGTGCCAGCAGTTTAAGGACAGGAGCAAAAGTCGAGCAGTACTTC.